The next 21 T cell receptor beta chains were all read from a single sample in a study of blood T cell repertoires in COVID-19. The data were produced by immunoSEQ multiplex PCR, yet TCRdb's version contains in-frame clones alone and is incomplete. The data contain 65,000 to 80,000 clones, roughly nine tenths of them singletons. Material: peripheral blood. These TCRs come from a man aged 80 or over in a cohort sampled during active COVID-19.

The chain is built from TRBV5-1 and TRBJ2-5; 10 nucleotides match TRBD1. CDR3 size: 18 residues. V shed 4 bases, J shed 2 bases, and the junction held 14 bases outside the gene matches. CDR1 is SGHRS and CDR2 is YFSETQ in the germline V gene. CDR3 nucleotides: TGCGCCAGCAGCGTGGGGGTAAATAGGGACAGGGGTCAAGAGACCCAGTACTTC. It translates to CASSVGVNRDRGQETQYF.

This chain links TRBV19 with TRBJ2-3; D is unclear. The CDR3 is 15 residues long. The germline gives CDR1 LNHDA, CDR2 SQIVND (reference sequence). With 3 bases removed from V and 1 base from J, the gap between germline ends came to 11 bases. CDR3 sequence: CASSIRRGGTDTQYF. The CDR3 DNA sequence: TGTGCCAGTAGTATCCGTAGAGGTGGCACAGATACGCAGTATTTT. Complete variable domain (other parts from reference TRBV19 and TRBJ2-3): DGGITQSPKYLFRKEGQNVTLSCEQNLNHDAMYWYRQDPGQGLRLIYYSQIVNDFQKGDIAEGYSVSREKKESFPLTVTSAQKNPTAFYLCASSIRRGGTDTQYFGPGTRLTVL.

The gene calls are TRBV6-4 and TRBJ1-3, with D maybe TRBD1 (6 bases). The CDR3 covers 12 residues. V was pared by 6 bases and J by 8 bases, with 11 bases between. The germline CDR1 and CDR2 sequences are MRHNA and SNTAGT. The CDR3 here is CASRDSSDTIYF. The CDR3 bases are TGTGCCAGCAGGGACAGTAGTGACACCATATATTTT.

This clone was recorded a few times. This chain connects TRBV28 to TRBJ1-5; TRBD1 is a possible D gene (5 bases). The V and J ends lost 3 bases and 7 bases respectively, with 13 bases between them. Germline V gene sequence: CDR1 MDHEN, CDR2 SYDVKM. The CDR3 totals 14 residues. The CDR3 DNA follows: TGTGCCAGCAGTTTTATGCAGGGTCGGCAGCCCCAGCATTTT. This codes for CASSFMQGRQPQHF.

The rearrangement uses TRBV6-6 and TRBJ2-2; TRBD1 agrees at 10 bases. V trimming: 5 bases; J trimming: 5 bases; junction bases outside the gene matches: 11. In germline, CDR1 is MNHNY, CDR2 SVGAGI (reference sequence). The CDR3 contains 17 residues. CDR3: CASSRQGAPFGTGELFF. The DNA for the CDR3 is TGTGCCAGCAGTCGACAGGGGGCTCCTTTTGGGACCGGGGAGCTGTTTTTT.

V gene TRBV4-1 combines with J gene TRBJ2-7; 10 nucleotides agree with TRBD2. The ends lost 4 bases at V and 1 base at J; junction bases unmatched: 13. The germline CDR1 and CDR2 sequences are MGHRA and YSYEKL. The CDR3 has 18 residues. The CDR3 DNA reads as TGCGCCAGCAGCCTCGATAAAAGCCTAGCGGGGGTATCCTACGAGCAGTACTTC. Its protein is CASSLDKSLAGVSYEQYF.

The genes are TRBV6-1 and TRBJ1-5; D is perhaps TRBD1 (6 bases). The CDR3 sequence is 12 residues long. Trimming took 3 bases from V and 9 from J, leaving 9 bases between them. Germline CDR1 reads MNHNS; CDR2 reads SASEGT. CDR3 sequence (DNA): TGTGCCAGCAGTGACAGGGGACGGCCCCAGCATTTT. The encoded protein is CASSDRGRPQHF.

This clone was observed a single time. The rearrangement uses TRBV7-9 and TRBJ1-1, with D unclear. Germline CDR1 and CDR2: SEHNR and FQNEAQ (reference sequence). The length of the CDR3 is 16 residues. Trimming took 5 bases from V and 1 from J, leaving 17 bases between them. CDR3: CASSPPGGRQNTEAFF. DNA for the CDR3: TGTGCCAGCAGCCCTCCCGGTGGGAGACAGAACACTGAAGCTTTCTTT.

Details on this clone: In the same sample, other DNA sequences code for this CDR3. The V and J genes are TRBV5-1 and TRBJ1-1; 7 bases agree with TRBD1. Germline CDR1 SGHRS, CDR2 YFSETQ. The CDR3 is 12 residues long. V shed 4 bases, J shed 5 bases, and the junction held 2 bases outside the gene matches. The CDR3 sequence is CASSPQGTEAFF. CDR3 bases: TGCGCCAGCAGCCCACAGGGGACTGAAGCTTTCTTT.

The genes are TRBV10-3 and TRBJ2-7, with D tentatively TRBD2 (6 bases). Trimming removed 0 bases from V and 2 bases from J, with 23 bases in between. There are 19 residues in the CDR3. In germline, CDR1 is ENHRY, CDR2 SYGVKD. CDR3 DNA: TGTGCCATCAGTGAGTCCACCCGGCGGAGGGCAAATAGTGCCTACGAGCAGTACTTC. Residues: CAISESTRRRANSAYEQYF.

The genes are TRBV7-9 and TRBJ2-1, with 7 bases matching TRBD2. V gave up 3 bases and J gave up 5 bases; unmatched junction bases: 1. The CDR3 consists of 13 residues. Germline V gene lookup returns CDR1 SEHNR and CDR2 FQNEAQ (reference sequence). Written as DNA, the CDR3 is TGTGCCAGCAGCTTTCTAGCGGACAATGAGCAGTTCTTC. Translation: CASSFLADNEQFF.

J is TRBJ2-4 and V is TRBV5-5; TRBD1 matches 10 bases. The germline V gene encodes CDR1 SGHKS and CDR2 YYEKEE (reference sequence). Trimming removed 5 bases from V and 2 bases from J; junction bases left unmatched: 7. This CDR3 is built from 16 residues. The CDR3 nucleotides are TGTGCCAGCAGTAAAGGGACAGGGGTGACCAAAAACATTCAGTACTTC. Protein product: CASSKGTGVTKNIQYF.

This rearrangement joins TRBV4-3 to TRBJ1-1; perhaps TRBD1 as D (5 bases). The germline gives CDR1 LGHNA, CDR2 YSLEER. CDR3 length equals 15 residues. Trimming took off 4 bases at V and 4 bases at J, with 16 bases between the two ends. CDR3 nucleotide sequence: TGCGCCAGCAGCCGGGTCTCGGGGGTGACCACTGAAGCTTTCTTT. Translating gives CASSRVSGVTTEAFF.

V usage is TRBV19 and J usage is TRBJ2-5; D gene unclear. Trimming pared 3 bases from V and 2 bases from J, leaving 7 bases between. The CDR3 runs to 13 residues. Germline V gives CDR1 LNHDA, CDR2 SQIVND (reference sequence). CDR3 sequence (DNA): TGTGCCAGTAGTATGAGGCTACAAGAGACCCAGTACTTC. Translating gives CASSMRLQETQYF.

This chain links TRBV7-2 with TRBJ1-2; maybe TRBD1 (6 bases). Trimming took off 1 base at V and 6 bases at J, with 6 bases between the two ends. CDR1 is SGHTA and CDR2 is FQGNSA in the germline V gene. The CDR3 sequence is 12 residues long. The CDR3 DNA sequence: TGTGCCAGCAGCTTAGAGGGGGATGGCTACACCTTC. It codes for CASSLEGDGYTF.

The gene calls are TRBV21-1 and TRBJ2-1; TRBD2, the table's D call, was not compared with the DNA. TRBV21-1 is listed as a pseudogene. The CDR3 runs to 15 residues. CDR3 in DNA: TGTGCCAGCAGCAAAGTTCACCCCCCGGACAATGAGCAGTTCTTC. It yields the protein CASSKVHPPDNEQFF.

This clone has only one observation. The CDR3 here is CASSLDRTEETQYF. CDR3 nucleotide sequence: TGTGCCAGCAGCCTCGACAGGACGGAAGAGACCCAGTACTTC. The gene calls are TRBV11-2 and TRBJ2-5; weak D call: TRBD1 (6 bases). Trimming stripped 5 bases from V and 3 bases from J, with 13 bases between. This CDR3 is built from 14 residues. The germline V gene has CDR1 SGHAT and CDR2 FQNNGV.

The chain couples TRBV11-2 to TRBJ1-4, with D perhaps TRBD1 (6 bases). Germline V gives CDR1 SGHAT, CDR2 FQNNGV. Trimming stripped 0 bases from V and 8 bases from J, with 16 bases between. CDR3 length: 16 residues. The CDR3 DNA follows: TGTGCCAGCAGCTTAGACCTCGACGAAACAGGGGAAAAACTGTTTTTT. The encoded protein is CASSLDLDETGEKLFF.

The chain is built from TRBV5-1 and TRBJ2-4; a weak D match, TRBD1 (5 bases). Trimming took off 2 bases at V and 5 bases at J, with 8 bases between the two ends. Germline assignment: CDR1 SGHRS and CDR2 YFSETQ. CDR3 length: 13 residues. The CDR3 reads CASSLGVENIQYF. CDR3 coding DNA: TGCGCCAGCAGCTTAGGGGTGGAAAACATTCAGTACTTC.

CDR3 sequence reads: CASSQELAGGQETQYF. DNA of the CDR3: TGTGCCAGCAGCCAAGAACTAGCGGGGGGGCAAGAGACCCAGTACTTC. This chain joins TRBV3-1 (or the pseudogene TRBV3-2) and TRBJ2-5; 13 bases align to TRBD2. The CDR3 contains 16 residues. Germline CDR1 is LGHDT and CDR2 is YNNKEL (reference sequence). J gave up 2 bases and V 0 bases, and 0 bases lay outside the gene matches.

The J gene is TRBJ2-3, the V gene TRBV19, with D possibly matching TRBD2 (6 bases). The V gene lost 7 bases and the J gene lost 2 bases, with 13 bases spanning the gap. There are 14 residues in the CDR3. Germline assignment: CDR1 LNHDA and CDR2 SQIVND (reference sequence). The CDR3: CASTRDSVTDTQYF. CDR3 coding DNA: TGTGCCAGTACCCGGGACTCGGTCACAGATACGCAGTATTTT.